The sequence of this TCR beta chain was determined in a study of T-cell reconstitution after alpha-beta-depleted transplantation in children. The CDR3 length is 13 residues. V shed 4 bases and J shed 1 base, with 7 bases lying between them. Germline-derived CDR1 and CDR2 are SGHNT and YYREEE (reference sequence). Broader study findings: Several patients had high TCRbeta diversity at day 60; it came from surviving recipient T cells and thymic progenitors. T cells produced anew were the main source of T-cell counts and diversity one year after transplant. Expanded clones from the graft, numbering several hundred, reportedly supplied alpha-beta T cells about two months after transplant.

This clonotype was counted many times. Its matching antigen is unknown. Unique molecular identifiers were incorporated during preparation of the TCRbeta library. TCRdb ran MiXCR on the PCR reads and lists one entry per CDR3 protein. Of a few hundred thousand distinct CDR3 sequences in the sample, approximately 10% were seen once. The TCR comes from a child younger than two with acute myeloid leukemia, due to receive a stem cell transplant. The sample consisted of PBMCs, taken before TCRalphabeta/CD19-depleted stem cell transplant. This chain uses TRBV5-4 with TRBJ2-3, with D unresolved. CDR3 in DNA: TGTGCCAGCAGCCGCCCAGGCACAGATACGCAGTATTTT. It is translated as CASSRPGTDTQYF.